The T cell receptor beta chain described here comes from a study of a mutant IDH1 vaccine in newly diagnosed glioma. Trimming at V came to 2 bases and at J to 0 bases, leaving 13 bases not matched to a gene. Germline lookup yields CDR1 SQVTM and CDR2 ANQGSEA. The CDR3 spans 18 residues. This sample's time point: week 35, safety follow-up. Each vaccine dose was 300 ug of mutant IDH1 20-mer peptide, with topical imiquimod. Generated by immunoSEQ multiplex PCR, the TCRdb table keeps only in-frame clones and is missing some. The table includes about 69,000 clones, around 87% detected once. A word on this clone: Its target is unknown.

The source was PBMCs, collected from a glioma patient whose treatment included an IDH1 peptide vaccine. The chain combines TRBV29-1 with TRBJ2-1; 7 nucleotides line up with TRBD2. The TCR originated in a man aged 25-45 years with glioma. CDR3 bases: TGCAGCGTTGAATTCCGGGACTACCGGATTAGCTCCTACAATGAGCAGTTCTTC. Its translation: CSVEFRDYRISSYNEQFF.